This T cell receptor beta chain is from a study of blood T cell repertoires in COVID-19 (dated by TCRdb to 2020 to 2021). Concerning the study at large: Collaborator samples came from the United States, Italy and Spain and covered acute and convalescent phases of COVID-19. The prospective study material was composed of cDNA or gDNA derived from T cells, B-cell-depleted T cells, or PBMCs. Subjects who had been exposed to COVID-19, were actively infected with it, or had recovered from it provided the deeply sampled blood TCRbeta repertoires that made up the dataset. The repertoires were made available in a free public database intended to serve as a resource for research on the immune response to SARS-CoV-2. Samples came from the ongoing ImmuneRACE study (first 160 participants) plus 1,254 subjects from 6 global collaborators. Nearly every sample came with metadata listing a de-identified subject ID, COVID-19 status, age in years and sex. Where HLA class I and class II types were available, the types were taken from metadata supplied by the sample provider, not from assay-based typing. What the study reported, not specific to this receptor: The quantity of clinical and demographic metadata differed by source and by participant and was supplied without curation.

Details on this clone: There is no known antigen for this receptor. No clone much larger than this one lies a single base away; base qualities are absent.

The immunoSEQ Assay, a bias-controlled multiplex PCR, was used to amplify TCRbeta CDR3 regions from genomic DNA. The authors' pipeline ran thus. The number of nucleated cells in each sample was estimated from the amplification of reference gene primers within the assay. To quantify the absolute abundance of each unique TCRbeta CDR3 rearrangement, sequence reads were collapsed and filtered. Productive Simpson clonality was computed per sample as the square root of Simpson's diversity index over productive rearrangements. This immuneACCESS table, as held by TCRdb, lists in-frame sequences with V and J called but not all clones. Of the missing ones, under half trace to an unresolved V gene in checked studies; the others have no known cause. V and J calls plus clone size are reproduced from that table; the DNA served to infer D and trimming. The sample includes over 150,000 clones, with approximately 83% observed a single time. Under 3.5% of the sample rests with the top ten.

From a lookup of the germline V gene (reference sequence), CDR1 and CDR2 are MNHNY and SVGAGI. Spanning cysteine to phenylalanine, the CDR3 consists of 14 amino acids. CDR3 DNA is the only sequence kept; it has 42 bases, read in frame from the first base. V gives up 6 bases and J gives up 4 bases, and the segment between their germline ends measures 15 bases. Each collaborating institution followed its own protocols to collect whole blood in K2EDTA tubes. For TCRbeta analysis, collaborators shipped samples as frozen whole blood, isolated PBMCs, or DNA extracted from either of those sample types. Recombination joined TRBV6-6 with TRBJ1-1, with no confidently assigned D gene. This TCR derives from a woman aged 60-70 years with acute or convalescent COVID-19. The sequenced material came from peripheral blood. The nucleotides are TGTGCCAGCAGCTCCGAAGGGAGGAGCACTGAAGCTTTCTTT. It translates to CASSSEGRSTEAFF.